This T cell receptor (beta chain) was sequenced during a study of shared clonotypes between healthy human individuals. Turning to the study itself: The study drew on a couple of women and a few men aged 18 to 49 as donors.

Repertoires were generated with immunoSEQ multiplex PCR, while TCRdb's copy carries only in-frame clones and drops some. In the table there are about 110,000 clones, 55% to 80% of which are singletons. This clone came up many times. This CDR3 is also generated by other DNA sequences in the sample. CDR1 and CDR2 (germline): GTSNPN, SVGIG (reference sequence). The J segment lost 9 bases and the V segment lost 3 bases, leaving 18 bases of the junction unmatched. The CDR3 runs to 17 residues. The TCR comes from a woman aged 25 to 45 in good health. The specimen was memory CD8+ T cells sorted from blood. The subset here: CD45RO+ cells pooled with CCR7-negative TemRA cells. V is TRBV30 and J is TRBJ2-3, with 10 nucleotides matching TRBD2. The CDR3: CAWSGASGSPEIGTQYF. CDR3 in DNA: TGTGCCTGGAGCGGCGCTAGCGGGAGCCCTGAGATTGGGACGCAGTATTTT.